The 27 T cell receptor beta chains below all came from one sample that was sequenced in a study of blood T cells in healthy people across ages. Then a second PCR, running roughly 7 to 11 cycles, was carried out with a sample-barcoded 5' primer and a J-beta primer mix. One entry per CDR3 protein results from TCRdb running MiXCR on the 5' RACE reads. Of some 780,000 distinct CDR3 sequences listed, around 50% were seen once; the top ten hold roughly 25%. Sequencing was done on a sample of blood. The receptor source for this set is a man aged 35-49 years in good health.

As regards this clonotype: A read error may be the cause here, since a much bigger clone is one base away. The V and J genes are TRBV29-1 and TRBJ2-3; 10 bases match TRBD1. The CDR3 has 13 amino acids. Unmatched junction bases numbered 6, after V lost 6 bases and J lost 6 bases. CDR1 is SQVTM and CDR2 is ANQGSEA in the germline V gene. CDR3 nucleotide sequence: TGCAGCGTGGACGGACAGGGGGGCGATACGCAGTATTTT. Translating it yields CSVDGQGGDTQYF.

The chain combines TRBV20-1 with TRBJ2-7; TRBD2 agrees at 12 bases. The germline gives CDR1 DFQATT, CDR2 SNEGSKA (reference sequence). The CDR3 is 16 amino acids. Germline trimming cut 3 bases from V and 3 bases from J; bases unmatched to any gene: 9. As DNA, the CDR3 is TGCAGTGCTAGTCTGGCTAGCGGGAGGGCCTTCTACGAGCAGTACTTC. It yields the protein CSASLASGRAFYEQYF.

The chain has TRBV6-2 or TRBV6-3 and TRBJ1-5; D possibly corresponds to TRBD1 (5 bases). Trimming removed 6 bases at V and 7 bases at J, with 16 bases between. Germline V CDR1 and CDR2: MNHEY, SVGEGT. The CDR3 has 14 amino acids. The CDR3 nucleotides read TGTGCCAGCAGGGGGGGTCAAACGGGGCAGCCCCAGCATTTT. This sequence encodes CASRGGQTGQPQHF.

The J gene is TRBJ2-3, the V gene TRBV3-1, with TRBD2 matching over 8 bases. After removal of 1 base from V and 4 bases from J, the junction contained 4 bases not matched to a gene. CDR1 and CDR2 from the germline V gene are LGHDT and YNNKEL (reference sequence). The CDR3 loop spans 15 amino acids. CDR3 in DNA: TGTGCCAGCAGCCAAGCTCCCGGGAGGGCAGATACGCAGTATTTT. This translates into CASSQAPGRADTQYF.

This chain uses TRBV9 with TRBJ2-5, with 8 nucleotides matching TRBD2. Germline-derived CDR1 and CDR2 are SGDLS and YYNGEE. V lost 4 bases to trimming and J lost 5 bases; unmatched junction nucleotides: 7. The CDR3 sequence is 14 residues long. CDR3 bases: TGTGCCAGCAGCTTCAGCGGGGGTAGTGAGACCCAGTACTTC. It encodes CASSFSGGSETQYF.

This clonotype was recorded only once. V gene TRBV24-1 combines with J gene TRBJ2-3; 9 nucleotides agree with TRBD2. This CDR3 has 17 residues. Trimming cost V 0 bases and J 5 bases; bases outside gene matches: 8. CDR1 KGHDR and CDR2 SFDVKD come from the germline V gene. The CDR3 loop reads CATSDLSVSGRGDTQYF. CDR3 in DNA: TGTGCCACCAGTGATTTGTCGGTTAGCGGGAGAGGAGATACGCAGTATTTT.

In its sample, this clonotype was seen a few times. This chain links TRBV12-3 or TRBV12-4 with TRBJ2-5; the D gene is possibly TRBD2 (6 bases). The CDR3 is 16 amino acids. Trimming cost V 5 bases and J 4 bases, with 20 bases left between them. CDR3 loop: CASSHQGGGPRETQYF. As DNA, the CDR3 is TGTGCCAGCAGTCATCAGGGTGGAGGGCCCCGAGAGACCCAGTACTTC.

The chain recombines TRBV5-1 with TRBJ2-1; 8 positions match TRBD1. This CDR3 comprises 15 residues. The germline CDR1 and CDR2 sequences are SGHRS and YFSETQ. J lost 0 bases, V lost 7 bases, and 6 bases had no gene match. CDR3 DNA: TGCGCCAGCTACAGGGGGGACGGCTCCTACAATGAGCAGTTCTTC. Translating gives CASYRGDGSYNEQFF.

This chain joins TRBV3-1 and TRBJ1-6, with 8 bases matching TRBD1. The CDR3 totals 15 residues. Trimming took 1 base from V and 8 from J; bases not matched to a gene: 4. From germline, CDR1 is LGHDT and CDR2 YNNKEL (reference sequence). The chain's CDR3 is CASSQVGTGDSPLHF. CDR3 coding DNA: TGTGCCAGCAGCCAAGTGGGGACAGGTGATTCACCCCTCCACTTT. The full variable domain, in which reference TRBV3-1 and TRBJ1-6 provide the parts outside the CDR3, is DTAVSQTPKYLVTQMGNDKSIKCEQNLGHDTMYWYKQDSKKFLKIMFSYNNKELIINETVPNRFSPKSPDKAHLNLHINSLELGDSAVYFCASSQVGTGDSPLHFGNGTRLTVT.

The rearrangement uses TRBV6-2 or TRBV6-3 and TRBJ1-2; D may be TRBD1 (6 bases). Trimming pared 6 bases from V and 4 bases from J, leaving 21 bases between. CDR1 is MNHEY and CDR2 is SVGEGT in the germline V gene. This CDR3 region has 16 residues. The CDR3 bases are TGTGCCAGCAGATTTAGGACAGACCCTTTCGGCTATGGCTACACCTTC. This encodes CASRFRTDPFGYGYTF.

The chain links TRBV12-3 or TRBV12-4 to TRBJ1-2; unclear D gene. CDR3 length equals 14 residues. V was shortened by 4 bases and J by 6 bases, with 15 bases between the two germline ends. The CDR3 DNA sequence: TGTGCCAGCAGTTCCCCCTCAGGAGTTCATGGCTACACCTTC. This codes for CASSSPSGVHGYTF.

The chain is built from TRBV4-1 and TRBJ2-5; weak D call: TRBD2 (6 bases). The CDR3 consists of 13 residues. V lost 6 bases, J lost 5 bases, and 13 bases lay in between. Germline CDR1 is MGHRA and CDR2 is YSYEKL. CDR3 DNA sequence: TGCGCCAGCAGTCTGACTAGTGTGGAGACCCAGTACTTC. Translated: CASSLTSVETQYF.

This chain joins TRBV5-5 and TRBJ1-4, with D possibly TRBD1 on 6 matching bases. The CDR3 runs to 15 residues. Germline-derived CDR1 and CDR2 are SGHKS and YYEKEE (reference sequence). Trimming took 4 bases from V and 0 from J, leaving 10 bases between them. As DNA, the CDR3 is TGTGCCAGCAGCCGAAACAGGGCAACTAATGAAAAACTGTTTTTT. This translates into CASSRNRATNEKLFF.

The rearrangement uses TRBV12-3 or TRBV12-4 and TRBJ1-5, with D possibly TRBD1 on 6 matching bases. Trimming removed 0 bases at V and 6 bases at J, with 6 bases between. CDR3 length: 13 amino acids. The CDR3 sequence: CASSLATGQPQHF. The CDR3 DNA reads TGTGCCAGCAGTTTAGCGACAGGTCAGCCCCAGCATTTT.

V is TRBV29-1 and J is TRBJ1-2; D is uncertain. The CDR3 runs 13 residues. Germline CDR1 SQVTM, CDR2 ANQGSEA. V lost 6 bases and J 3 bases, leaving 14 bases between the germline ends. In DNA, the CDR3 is TGCAGCGTCAACAGCGGGCCCTACTATGGCTACACCTTC. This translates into CSVNSGPYYGYTF.

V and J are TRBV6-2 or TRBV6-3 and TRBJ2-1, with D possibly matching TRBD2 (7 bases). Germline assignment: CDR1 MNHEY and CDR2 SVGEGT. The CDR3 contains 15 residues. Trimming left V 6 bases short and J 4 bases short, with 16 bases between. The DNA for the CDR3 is TGTGCCAGCAGAGCTACGGGGGGCCTATACAATGAGCAGTTCTTC. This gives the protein CASRATGGLYNEQFF.

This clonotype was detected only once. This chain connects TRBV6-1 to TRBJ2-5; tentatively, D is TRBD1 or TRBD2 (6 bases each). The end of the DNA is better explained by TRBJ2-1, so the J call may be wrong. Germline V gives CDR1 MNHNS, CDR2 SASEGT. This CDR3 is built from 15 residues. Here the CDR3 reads CASNNNGGGQETQFF. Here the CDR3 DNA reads TGTGCCAGCAATAACAACGGAGGGGGGCAAGAGACCCAGTTCTTC.

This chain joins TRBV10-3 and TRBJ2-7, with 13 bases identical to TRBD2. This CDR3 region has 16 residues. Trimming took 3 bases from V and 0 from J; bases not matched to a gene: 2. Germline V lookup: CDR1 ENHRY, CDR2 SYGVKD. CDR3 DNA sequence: TGTGCCATCAGTGAACGGACTAGCGGGGGCTCCTACGAGCAGTACTTC. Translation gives CAISERTSGGSYEQYF.

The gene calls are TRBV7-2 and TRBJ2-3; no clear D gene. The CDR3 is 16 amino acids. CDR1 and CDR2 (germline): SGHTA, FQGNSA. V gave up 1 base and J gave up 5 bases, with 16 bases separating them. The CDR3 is CASSLGGGMTGDTQYF. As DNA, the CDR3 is TGTGCCAGCAGCTTAGGAGGTGGAATGACGGGAGATACGCAGTATTTT.

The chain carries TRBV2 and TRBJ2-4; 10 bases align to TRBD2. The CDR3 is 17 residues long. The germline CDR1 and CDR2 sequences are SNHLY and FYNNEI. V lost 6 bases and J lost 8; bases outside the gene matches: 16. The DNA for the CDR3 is TGTGCCAGCAGATCTAGAACTAGCGGGACTAACGGGGACATTCAGTACTTC. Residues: CASRSRTSGTNGDIQYF.

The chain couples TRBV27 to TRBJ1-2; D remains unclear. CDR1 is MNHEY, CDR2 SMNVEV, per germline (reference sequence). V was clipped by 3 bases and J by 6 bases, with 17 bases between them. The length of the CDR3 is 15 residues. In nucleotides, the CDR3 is TGTGCCAGCAGTTTTTCCGGAGTCCTAAGTAATGGCTACACCTTC. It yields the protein CASSFSGVLSNGYTF.

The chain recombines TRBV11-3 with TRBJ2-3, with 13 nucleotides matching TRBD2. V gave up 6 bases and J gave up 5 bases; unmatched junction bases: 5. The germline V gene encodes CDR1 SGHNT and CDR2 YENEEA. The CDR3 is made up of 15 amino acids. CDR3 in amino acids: CASSSGTSGKDTQYF. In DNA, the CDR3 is TGTGCCAGCAGTTCCGGGACTAGCGGGAAAGATACGCAGTATTTT.

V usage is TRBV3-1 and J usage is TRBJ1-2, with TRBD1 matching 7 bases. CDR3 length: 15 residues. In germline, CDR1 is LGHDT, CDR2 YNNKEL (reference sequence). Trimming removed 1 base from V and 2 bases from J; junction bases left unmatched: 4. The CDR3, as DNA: TGTGCCAGCAGCCAAGCCTACAGGGGAAACTATGGCTACACCTTC. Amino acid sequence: CASSQAYRGNYGYTF. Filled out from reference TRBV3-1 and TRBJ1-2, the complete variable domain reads DTAVSQTPKYLVTQMGNDKSIKCEQNLGHDTMYWYKQDSKKFLKIMFSYNNKELIINETVPNRFSPKSPDKAHLNLHINSLELGDSAVYFCASSQAYRGNYGYTFGSGTRLTVV.

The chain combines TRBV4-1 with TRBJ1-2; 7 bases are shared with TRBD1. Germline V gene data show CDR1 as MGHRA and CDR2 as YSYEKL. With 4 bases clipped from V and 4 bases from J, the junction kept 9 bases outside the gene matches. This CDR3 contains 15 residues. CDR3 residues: CASSRQGTLIYGYTF. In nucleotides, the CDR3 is TGCGCCAGCAGCCGACAGGGCACCTTAATCTATGGCTACACCTTC.

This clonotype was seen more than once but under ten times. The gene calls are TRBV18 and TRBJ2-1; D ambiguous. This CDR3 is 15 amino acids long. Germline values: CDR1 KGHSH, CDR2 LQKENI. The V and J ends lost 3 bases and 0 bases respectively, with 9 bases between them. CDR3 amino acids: CASSPSRDSYNEQFF. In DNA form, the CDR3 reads TGTGCCAGCTCACCGAGTAGGGACTCCTACAATGAGCAGTTCTTC.

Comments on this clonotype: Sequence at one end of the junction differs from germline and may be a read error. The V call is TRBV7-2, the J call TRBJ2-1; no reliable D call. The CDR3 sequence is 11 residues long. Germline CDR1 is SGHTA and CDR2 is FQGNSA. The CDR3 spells CAGSPLGEQFF. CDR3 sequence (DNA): TGTGCCGGCAGCCCACTGGGTGAGCAGTTCTTC. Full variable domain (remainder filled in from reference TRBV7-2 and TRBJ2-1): GAGVSQSPSNKVTEKGKDVELRCDPISGHTALYWYRQSLGQGLEFLIYFQGNSAPDKSGLPSDRFSAERTGGSVSTLTIQRTQQEDSAVYLCAGSPLGEQFFGPGTRLTVL.

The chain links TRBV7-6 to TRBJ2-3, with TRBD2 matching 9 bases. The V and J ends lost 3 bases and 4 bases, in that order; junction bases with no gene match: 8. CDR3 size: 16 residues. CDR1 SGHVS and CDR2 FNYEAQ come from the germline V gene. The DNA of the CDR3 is TGTGCCAGCAGCTTTGTTCAGCGGGGGGCATCAGATACGCAGTATTTT. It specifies CASSFVQRGASDTQYF.